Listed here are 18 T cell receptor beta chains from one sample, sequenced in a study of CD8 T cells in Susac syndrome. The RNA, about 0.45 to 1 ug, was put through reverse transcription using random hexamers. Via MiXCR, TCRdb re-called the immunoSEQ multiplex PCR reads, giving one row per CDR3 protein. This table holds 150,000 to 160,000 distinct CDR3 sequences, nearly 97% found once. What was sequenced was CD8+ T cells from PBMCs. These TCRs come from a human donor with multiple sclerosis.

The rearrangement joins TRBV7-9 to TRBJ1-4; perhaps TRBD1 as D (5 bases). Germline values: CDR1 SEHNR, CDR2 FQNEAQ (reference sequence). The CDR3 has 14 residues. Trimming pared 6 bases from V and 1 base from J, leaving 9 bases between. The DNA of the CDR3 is TGTGCCAGCAGGCCAGGGCTAACTAATGAAAAACTGTTTTTT. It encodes CASRPGLTNEKLFF.

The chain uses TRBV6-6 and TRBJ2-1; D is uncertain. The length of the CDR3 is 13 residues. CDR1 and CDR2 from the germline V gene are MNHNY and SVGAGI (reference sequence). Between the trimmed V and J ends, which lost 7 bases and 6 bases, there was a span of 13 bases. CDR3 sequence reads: CASIHEPGNEQFF. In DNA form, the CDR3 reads TGTGCCAGCATCCACGAGCCTGGCAATGAGCAGTTCTTC.

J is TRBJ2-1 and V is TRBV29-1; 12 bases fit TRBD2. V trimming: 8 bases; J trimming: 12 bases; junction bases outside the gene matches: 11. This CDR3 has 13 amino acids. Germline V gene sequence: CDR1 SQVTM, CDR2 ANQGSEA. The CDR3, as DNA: TGCAGCTGGCGGACTAGCGGGGCCGCCCTGCAGTTCTTC. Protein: CSWRTSGAALQFF.

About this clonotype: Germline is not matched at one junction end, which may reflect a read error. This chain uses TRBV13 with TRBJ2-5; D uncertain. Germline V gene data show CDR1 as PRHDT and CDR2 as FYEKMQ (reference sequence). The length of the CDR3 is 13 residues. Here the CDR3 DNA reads TGTGCCAGCAGCTTAGGGGTCCAAGGGACCCAGTACTTC. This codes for CASSLGVQGTQYF.

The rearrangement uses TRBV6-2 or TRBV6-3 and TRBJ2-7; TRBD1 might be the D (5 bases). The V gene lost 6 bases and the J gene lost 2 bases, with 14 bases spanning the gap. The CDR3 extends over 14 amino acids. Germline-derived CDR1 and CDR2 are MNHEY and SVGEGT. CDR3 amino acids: CASRSPGYTYEQYF. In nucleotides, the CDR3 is TGTGCCAGCAGGAGCCCAGGGTACACCTACGAGCAGTACTTC.

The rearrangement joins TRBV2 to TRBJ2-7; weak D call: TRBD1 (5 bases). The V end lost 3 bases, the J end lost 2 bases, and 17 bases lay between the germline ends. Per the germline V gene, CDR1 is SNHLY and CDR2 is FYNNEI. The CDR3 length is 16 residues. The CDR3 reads CASSDLDTILTYEQYV. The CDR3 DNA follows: TGTGCCAGCAGTGATTTGGACACGATCCTTACCTACGAGCAGTACGTC.

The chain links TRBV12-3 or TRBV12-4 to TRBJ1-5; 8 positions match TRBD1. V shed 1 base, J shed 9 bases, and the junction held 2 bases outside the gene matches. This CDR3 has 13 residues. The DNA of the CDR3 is TGTGCCAGCAGTTTAGGGGACAGGAGGCCCCAGCATTTT. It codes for CASSLGDRRPQHF.

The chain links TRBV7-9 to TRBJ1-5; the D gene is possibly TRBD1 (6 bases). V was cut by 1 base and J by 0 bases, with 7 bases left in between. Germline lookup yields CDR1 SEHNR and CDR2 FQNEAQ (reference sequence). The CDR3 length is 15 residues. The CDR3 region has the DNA TGTGCCAGCAGCTTAGAGGGGGATAGCAATCAGCCCCAGCATTTT. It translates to CASSLEGDSNQPQHF.

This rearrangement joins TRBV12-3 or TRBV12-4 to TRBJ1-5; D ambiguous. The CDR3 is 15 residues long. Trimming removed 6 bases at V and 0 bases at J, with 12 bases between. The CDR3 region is CASSPGVDSNQPQHF. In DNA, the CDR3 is TGTGCCAGCAGCCCCGGGGTCGATAGCAATCAGCCCCAGCATTTT.

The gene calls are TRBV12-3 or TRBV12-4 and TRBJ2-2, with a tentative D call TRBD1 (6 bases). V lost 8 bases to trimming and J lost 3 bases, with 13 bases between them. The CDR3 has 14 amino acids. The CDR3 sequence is CASGLTGYTGELFF. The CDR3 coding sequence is TGTGCCAGCGGCCTGACAGGATACACCGGGGAGCTGTTTTTT.

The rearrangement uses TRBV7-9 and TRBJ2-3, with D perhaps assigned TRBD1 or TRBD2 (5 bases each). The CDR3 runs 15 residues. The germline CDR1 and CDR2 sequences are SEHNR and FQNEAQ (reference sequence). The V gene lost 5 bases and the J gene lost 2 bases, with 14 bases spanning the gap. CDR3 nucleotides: TGTGCCAGCAGCCGGGGACGGATTAACACAGATACGCAGTATTTT. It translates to CASSRGRINTDTQYF.

The CDR3 DNA is TGCAGTGCTAGAGATCGAAGGCTCCAGACCGGGGAGCTGTTTTTT. This encodes CSARDRRLQTGELFF. The V and J genes are TRBV20-1 and TRBJ2-2; D gene ambiguous. The germline V gene encodes CDR1 DFQATT and CDR2 SNEGSKA (reference sequence). The CDR3 runs 15 residues. The V gene lost 0 bases and the J gene lost 5 bases, with 13 bases spanning the gap.

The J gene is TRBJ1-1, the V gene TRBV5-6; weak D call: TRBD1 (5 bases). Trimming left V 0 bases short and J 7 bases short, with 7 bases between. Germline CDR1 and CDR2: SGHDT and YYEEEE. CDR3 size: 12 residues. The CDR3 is CASSLGGDEAFF. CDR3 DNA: TGTGCCAGCAGCTTGGGGGGCGATGAAGCTTTCTTT. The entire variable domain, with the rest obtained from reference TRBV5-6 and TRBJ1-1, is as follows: DAGVTQSPTHLIKTRGQQVTLRCSPKSGHDTVSWYQQALGQGPQFIFQYYEEEERQRGNFPDRFSGHQFPNYSSELNVNALLLGDSALYLCASSLGGDEAFFGQGTRLTVV.

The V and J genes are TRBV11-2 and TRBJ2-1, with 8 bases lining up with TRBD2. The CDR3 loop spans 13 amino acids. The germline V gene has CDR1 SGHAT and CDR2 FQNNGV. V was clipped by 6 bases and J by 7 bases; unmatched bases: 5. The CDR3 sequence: CASRPGLVNEQFF. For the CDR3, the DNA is TGTGCCAGCAGGCCGGGACTAGTAAATGAGCAGTTCTTC.

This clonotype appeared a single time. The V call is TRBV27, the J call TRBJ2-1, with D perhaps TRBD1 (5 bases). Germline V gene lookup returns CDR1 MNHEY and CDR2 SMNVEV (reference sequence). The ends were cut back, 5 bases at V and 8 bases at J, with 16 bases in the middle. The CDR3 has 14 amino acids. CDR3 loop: CASSPRTTNHEQFF. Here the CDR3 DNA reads TGTGCCAGCAGTCCGCGGACAACAAATCATGAGCAGTTCTTC.

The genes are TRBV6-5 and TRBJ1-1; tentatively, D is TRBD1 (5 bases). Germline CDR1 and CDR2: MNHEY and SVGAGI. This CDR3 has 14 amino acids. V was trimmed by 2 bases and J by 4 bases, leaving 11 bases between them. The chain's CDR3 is CASSYLDRATEAFF. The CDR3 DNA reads TGTGCCAGCAGTTACCTTGACAGAGCCACTGAAGCTTTCTTT.

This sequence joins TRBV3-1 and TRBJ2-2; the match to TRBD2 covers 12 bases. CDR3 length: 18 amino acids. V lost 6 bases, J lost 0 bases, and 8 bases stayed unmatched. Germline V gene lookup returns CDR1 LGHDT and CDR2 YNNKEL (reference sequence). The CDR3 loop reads CASRRLAGDPTNTGELFF. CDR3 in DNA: TGTGCCAGCAGGAGACTAGCGGGGGACCCTACGAACACCGGGGAGCTGTTTTTT.

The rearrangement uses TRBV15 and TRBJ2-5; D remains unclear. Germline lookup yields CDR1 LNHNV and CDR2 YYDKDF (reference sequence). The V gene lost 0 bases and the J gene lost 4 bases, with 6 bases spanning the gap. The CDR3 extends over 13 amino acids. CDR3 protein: CATSRDSVETQYF. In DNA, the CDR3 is TGTGCCACCAGCAGAGATAGTGTAGAGACCCAGTACTTC.